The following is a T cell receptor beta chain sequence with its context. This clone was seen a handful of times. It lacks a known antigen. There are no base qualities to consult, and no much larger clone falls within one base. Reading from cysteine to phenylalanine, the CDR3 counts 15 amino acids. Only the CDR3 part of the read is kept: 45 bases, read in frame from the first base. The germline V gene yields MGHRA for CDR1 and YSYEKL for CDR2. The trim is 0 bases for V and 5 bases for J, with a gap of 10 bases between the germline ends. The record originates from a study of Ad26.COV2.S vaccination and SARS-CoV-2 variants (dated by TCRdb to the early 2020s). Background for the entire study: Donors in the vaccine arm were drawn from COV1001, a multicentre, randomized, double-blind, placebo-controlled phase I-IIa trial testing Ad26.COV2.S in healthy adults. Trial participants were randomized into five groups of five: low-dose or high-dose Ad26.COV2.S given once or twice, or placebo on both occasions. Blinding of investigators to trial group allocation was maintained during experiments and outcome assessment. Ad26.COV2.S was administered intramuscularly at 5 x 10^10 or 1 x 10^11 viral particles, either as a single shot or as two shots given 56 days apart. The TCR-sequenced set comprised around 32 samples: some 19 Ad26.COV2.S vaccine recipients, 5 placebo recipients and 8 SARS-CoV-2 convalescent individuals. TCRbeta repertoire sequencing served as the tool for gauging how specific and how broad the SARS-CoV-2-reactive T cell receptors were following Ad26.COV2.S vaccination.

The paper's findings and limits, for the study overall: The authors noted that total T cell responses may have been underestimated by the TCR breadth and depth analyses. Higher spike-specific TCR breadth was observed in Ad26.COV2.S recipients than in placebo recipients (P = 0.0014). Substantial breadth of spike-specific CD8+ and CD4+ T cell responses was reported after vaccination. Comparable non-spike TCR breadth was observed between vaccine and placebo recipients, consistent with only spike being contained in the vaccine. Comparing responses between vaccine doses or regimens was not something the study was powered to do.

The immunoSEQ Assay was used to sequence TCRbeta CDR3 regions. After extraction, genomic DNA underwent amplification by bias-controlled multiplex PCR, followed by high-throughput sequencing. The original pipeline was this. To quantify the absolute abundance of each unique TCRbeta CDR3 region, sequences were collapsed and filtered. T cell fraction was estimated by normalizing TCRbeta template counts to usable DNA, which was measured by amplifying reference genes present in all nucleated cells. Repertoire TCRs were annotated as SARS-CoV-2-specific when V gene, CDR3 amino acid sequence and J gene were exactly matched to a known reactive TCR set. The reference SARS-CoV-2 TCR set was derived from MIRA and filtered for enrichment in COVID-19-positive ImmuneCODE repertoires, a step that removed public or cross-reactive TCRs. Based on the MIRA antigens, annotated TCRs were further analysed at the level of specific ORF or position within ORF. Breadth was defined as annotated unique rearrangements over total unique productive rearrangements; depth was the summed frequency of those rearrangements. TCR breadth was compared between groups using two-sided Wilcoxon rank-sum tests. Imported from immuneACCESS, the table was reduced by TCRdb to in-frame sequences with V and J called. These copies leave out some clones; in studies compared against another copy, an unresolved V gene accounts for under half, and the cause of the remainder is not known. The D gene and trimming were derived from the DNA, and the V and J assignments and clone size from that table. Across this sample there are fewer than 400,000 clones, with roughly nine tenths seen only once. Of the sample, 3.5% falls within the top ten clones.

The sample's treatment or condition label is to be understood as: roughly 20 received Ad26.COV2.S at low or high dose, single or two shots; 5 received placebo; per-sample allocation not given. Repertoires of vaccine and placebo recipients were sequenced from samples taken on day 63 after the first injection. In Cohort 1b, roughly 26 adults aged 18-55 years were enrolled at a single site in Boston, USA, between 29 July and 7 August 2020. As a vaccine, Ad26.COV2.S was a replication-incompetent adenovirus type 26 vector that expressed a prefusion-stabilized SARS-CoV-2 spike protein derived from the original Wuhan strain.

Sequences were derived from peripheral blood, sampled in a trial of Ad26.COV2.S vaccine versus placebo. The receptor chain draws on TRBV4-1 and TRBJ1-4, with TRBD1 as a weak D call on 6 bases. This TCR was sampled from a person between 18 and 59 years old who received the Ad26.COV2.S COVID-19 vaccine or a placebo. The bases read TGCGCCAGCAGCCAAGATCCGGGGGCGAATGAAAAACTGTTTTTT. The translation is CASSQDPGANEKLFF.